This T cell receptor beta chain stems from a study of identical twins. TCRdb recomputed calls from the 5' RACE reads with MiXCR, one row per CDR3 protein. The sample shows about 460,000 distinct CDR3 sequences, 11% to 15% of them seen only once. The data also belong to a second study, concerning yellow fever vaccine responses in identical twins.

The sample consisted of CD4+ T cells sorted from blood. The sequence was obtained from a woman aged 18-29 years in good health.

The CDR3 nucleotides read TGCAGTGCAAGACTAGCGGGGGTCTCGAACACCGGGGAGCTGTTTTTT. It encodes CSARLAGVSNTGELFF. The chain recombines TRBV20-1 with TRBJ2-2; 12 bases are a match to TRBD2. The CDR3 sequence is 16 residues long. Germline trimming cut 6 bases from V and 0 bases from J; bases unmatched to any gene: 5. Germline V gene data show CDR1 as DFQATT and CDR2 as SNEGSKA (reference sequence).